The clone carrying this T cell receptor (beta chain) has only a few counts. The data were taken from a study of blood T cell repertoires in COVID-19. Background on the study: The United States, Italy and Spain supplied acute and convalescent COVID-19 samples.

CDR3 length: 15 residues. The ends lost 6 bases at V and 0 bases at J; junction bases unmatched: 7. Germline V gives CDR1 MDHEN, CDR2 SYDVKM. Per the study methods: Amplifying reference gene primers gave estimates of nucleated cell counts. Measured with immunoSEQ multiplex PCR; TCRdb has only the in-frame clones, and not every one. V, J and clone size were drawn from that table, and D and trimming were deduced from the DNA. Here the sample spans 50,000 to 55,000 clones, more than 80% being singletons. This chain uses TRBV28 with TRBJ2-7, with 8 bases that match TRBD1. This clonotype was obtained from a man aged 60 to 75 with acute or convalescent COVID-19. Sequencing was performed on peripheral blood. This chain's CDR3 is CASRLTGVNSYEQYF. The CDR3 DNA is TGTGCCAGCAGATTGACAGGGGTTAACTCCTACGAGCAGTACTTC.